These 26 T cell receptor beta chains came from one sample sequenced in a study of T cells after posttransplantation cyclophosphamide (dated by TCRdb to about 2016). Naive T cells were defined as viable CD3+CD4+ or CD3+CD8+ cells that were CCR7+CD45RA+CD45RO-CD95-CD27+CD28+. Library construction relied on the immunoSEQ multiplex PCR assay. TCRdb carries this immuneACCESS record with in-frame sequences only. Its versions omit some clonotypes, under half of them owing to an unresolved V gene in the studies checked, with the rest unexplained. Across this sample there are around 15,000 clones, with 94% seen only once. Roughly 0.27% of the sample lies in the top ten. Sequenced input: naive CD4+ T cells sorted from blood. These receptors all stem from a woman aged 45-65 years in good health and a related stem cell transplant donor.

The gene calls are TRBV5-6 and TRBJ1-1, with D maybe TRBD1 (5 bases). The CDR3 is made up of 15 amino acids. Trimming shortened V by 4 bases and J by 3 bases, and 16 bases separated the two germline ends. Per germline, CDR1 SGHDT and CDR2 YYEEEE. In DNA form, the CDR3 reads TGTGCCAGCAGCCTCCTAAGGCGGGGGTACACTGAAGCTTTCTTT. Its protein is CASSLLRRGYTEAFF.

The chain employs TRBV7-3 and TRBJ2-3, with TRBD2 matching over 8 bases. Germline V gives CDR1 SGHTA, CDR2 FQGTGA. The J segment lost 4 bases and the V segment lost 5 bases, leaving 11 bases of the junction unmatched. This CDR3 has 16 residues. The CDR3, as DNA: TGTGCCAGCAGCCTCCAGGACCCCGGGGGGGCAGATACGCAGTATTTT. As protein: CASSLQDPGGADTQYF.

The CDR3, as DNA: TGTGCCAGCAGCCGGGGGACTAGCGAGACGTACAATGAGCAGTTCTTC. Translated: CASSRGTSETYNEQFF. The chain is built from TRBV4-2 and TRBJ2-1; 10 nucleotides line up with TRBD2. The CDR3 runs to 16 residues. From germline, CDR1 is LGHNA and CDR2 YNFKEQ. With V trimmed by 4 bases and J by 4 bases, 7 bases remained unmatched.

This chain connects TRBV7-9 to TRBJ2-1; the D is unclear. V lost 6 bases and J lost 10, with 7 bases in between. The germline CDR1 and CDR2 sequences are SEHNR and FQNEAQ (reference sequence). CDR3 length equals 10 residues. The CDR3 DNA is TGTGCCAGCAGTTTTGTAGAGCAGTTCTTC. This encodes CASSFVEQFF.

The CDR3 here is CSAVRGNEQFF. CDR3 in DNA: TGCAGCGCGGTACGGGGCAATGAGCAGTTCTTC. The chain employs TRBV29-1 and TRBJ2-1; D is possibly TRBD2 (5 bases). CDR1 and CDR2 from the germline V gene are SQVTM and ANQGSEA. Trimming cost V 7 bases and J 6 bases, with 10 bases left between them. The CDR3 extends over 11 amino acids.

The chain recombines TRBV27 with TRBJ1-1, with D hard to call. This CDR3 comprises 13 residues. Germline V gene lookup returns CDR1 MNHEY and CDR2 SMNVEV (reference sequence). Deletions cut 3 bases from V and 6 bases from J, with 11 bases between. The CDR3 is CASSFERRAEAFF. Written as DNA, the CDR3 is TGTGCCAGCAGTTTCGAAAGGAGAGCTGAAGCTTTCTTT.

The chain recombines TRBV6-5 with TRBJ1-2; 11 bases align to TRBD1. The CDR3 loop spans 13 amino acids. CDR1 is MNHEY, CDR2 SVGAGI, per germline. With V trimmed by 5 bases and J by 8 bases, 4 bases remained unmatched. The CDR3 loop is CASSRTGGSGYTF. CDR3 nucleotides: TGTGCCAGCAGTCGGACAGGGGGCAGCGGCTACACCTTC.

The J gene is TRBJ1-2, the V gene TRBV11-2; D may be TRBD1 (6 bases). This CDR3 spans 15 amino acids. Trimming left V 1 base short and J 7 bases short, with 16 bases between. Germline-derived CDR1 and CDR2 are SGHAT and FQNNGV. The CDR3: CASSLAPGQLGGYTF. DNA for the CDR3: TGTGCCAGCAGCTTAGCCCCGGGACAACTCGGTGGCTACACCTTC.

The chain joins TRBV6-6 to TRBJ2-3; weak D call: TRBD2 (6 bases). Germline V CDR1 and CDR2: MNHNY, SVGAGI (reference sequence). The V end was cut by 10 bases, the J end by 0 bases, with 14 bases between. The CDR3 runs to 14 residues. The CDR3 spells CATVGGTSTDTQYF. The CDR3 DNA reads as TGTGCCACTGTGGGCGGGACTAGCACAGATACGCAGTATTTT.

The sample holds one count of this clone. V is TRBV6-5 and J is TRBJ1-2; D might be TRBD1 (6 bases). The V end lost 3 bases, the J end lost 3 bases, and 17 bases lay between the germline ends. The CDR3 extends over 16 amino acids. Germline V CDR1 and CDR2: MNHEY, SVGAGI. CDR3: CASSYGRTATHYGYTF. The CDR3 DNA is TGTGCCAGCAGTTATGGAAGGACAGCAACCCACTATGGCTACACCTTC.

The chain joins TRBV7-9 to TRBJ1-5; D remains unclear. The CDR3 length is 18 residues. The V gene lost 5 bases and the J gene lost 0 bases, with 20 bases spanning the gap. Germline values: CDR1 SEHNR, CDR2 FQNEAQ (reference sequence). The CDR3 is CASSPDPGGPYSNQPQHF. The CDR3 bases are TGTGCCAGCAGCCCAGACCCAGGAGGGCCTTATAGCAATCAGCCCCAGCATTTT.

V is TRBV19 and J is TRBJ1-2; 8 bases are a match to TRBD1. The V and J ends lost 4 bases and 2 bases, in that order; junction bases with no gene match: 0. CDR3 size: 13 residues. Per germline, CDR1 LNHDA and CDR2 SQIVND (reference sequence). The CDR3 is CASSRDRNYGYTF. The CDR3 nucleotides are TGTGCCAGTAGTAGGGACAGGAACTATGGCTACACCTTC.

The chain carries TRBV7-2 and TRBJ2-3; 8 positions agree with TRBD2. The CDR3 consists of 16 residues. Germline lookup yields CDR1 SGHTA and CDR2 FQGNSA. Trimming removed 2 bases from V and 2 bases from J; junction bases left unmatched: 6. CDR3 nucleotide sequence: TGTGCCAGCAGCTTAAGGCTAGCGGGTCACACAGATACGCAGTATTTT. This sequence encodes CASSLRLAGHTDTQYF.

J is TRBJ2-7 and V is TRBV7-2, with TRBD1 identical over 10 bases. V lost 6 bases, J lost 2 bases, and 10 bases stayed unmatched. The CDR3 sequence is 16 residues long. Germline V gene sequence: CDR1 SGHTA, CDR2 FQGNSA. DNA of the CDR3: TGTGCCAGCAGTTCCACCGGGACAGGGGAAGCCTACGAGCAGTACTTC. Translation gives CASSSTGTGEAYEQYF.

V and J are TRBV2 and TRBJ1-5; TRBD1 matches at 8 bases. Germline CDR1 reads SNHLY; CDR2 reads FYNNEI. The junction had 7 bases not matched to a gene; V was cut back by 0 bases and J by 9 bases. This CDR3 is built from 15 residues. CDR3 residues: CASSEALGTGGPQHF. The CDR3 nucleotides read TGTGCCAGCAGTGAAGCGCTAGGAACAGGGGGGCCCCAGCATTTT.

The rearrangement links TRBV7-3 to TRBJ1-2, with TRBD1 matching 9 bases. This CDR3 is built from 13 residues. CDR1 is SGHTA and CDR2 is FQGTGA in the germline V gene. The junction had 4 bases not matched to a gene; V was cut back by 6 bases and J by 5 bases. The CDR3: CASSPGTGYGYTF. In nucleotides, the CDR3 is TGTGCCAGCAGTCCCGGGACAGGGTATGGCTACACCTTC.

This clone was seen a handful of times. V and J are TRBV10-3 and TRBJ2-7, with 8 bases that match TRBD1. This CDR3 is 18 amino acids long. V lost 0 bases and J lost 5; bases outside the gene matches: 15. Germline V gene data show CDR1 as ENHRY and CDR2 as SYGVKD. Written as DNA, the CDR3 is TGTGCCATCAGTGAGTCGGTGGGAATCGGGACAGGAGCTAACGAGCAGTACTTC. This sequence encodes CAISESVGIGTGANEQYF.

The chain recombines TRBV5-1 with TRBJ1-2; 10 nucleotides agree with TRBD1. The V and J ends lost 0 bases and 1 base, in that order; junction bases with no gene match: 6. The CDR3 runs to 17 residues. Germline assignment: CDR1 SGHRS and CDR2 YFSETQ. The CDR3 sequence: CASSLAYGTGDNYGYTF. DNA for the CDR3: TGCGCCAGCAGCTTGGCGTACGGGACAGGGGATAACTATGGCTACACCTTC.

This chain uses TRBV7-8 with TRBJ2-4, with D perhaps matching TRBD1 (5 bases). Trimming pared 5 bases from V and 0 bases from J, leaving 14 bases between. The CDR3 is 16 amino acids. The germline V gene encodes CDR1 SGHVS and CDR2 FQNEAQ. CDR3 protein: CASSPDRLIAKNIQYF. The CDR3 nucleotides read TGTGCCAGCAGCCCCGACAGACTGATAGCCAAAAACATTCAGTACTTC.

The V and J genes are TRBV4-2 and TRBJ1-3; D perhaps matches TRBD1 (5 bases). Trimming removed 4 bases from V and 4 bases from J, with 14 bases in between. This CDR3 has 15 residues. From germline, CDR1 is LGHNA and CDR2 YNFKEQ. The CDR3 DNA sequence: TGTGCCAGCAGCCCGACAGTCTTGGAAGGAAACACCATATATTTT. It translates to CASSPTVLEGNTIYF.

This rearrangement joins TRBV11-3 to TRBJ2-1; 8 bases map to TRBD2. The CDR3 is made up of 15 amino acids. Germline V gene sequence: CDR1 SGHNT, CDR2 YENEEA. Trimming removed 1 base from V and 6 bases from J; junction bases left unmatched: 5. The CDR3 is CASSLGSGMINEQFF. The CDR3 DNA sequence: TGTGCCAGCAGCTTAGGTAGCGGGATGATCAATGAGCAGTTCTTC.

The chain uses TRBV2 and TRBJ2-2; 11 positions match TRBD2. V was clipped by 10 bases and J by 5 bases; unmatched bases: 21. CDR3 length: 19 amino acids. The germline V gene has CDR1 SNHLY and CDR2 FYNNEI. The CDR3 sequence: CATIISWEVGLAGTGELFF. In nucleotides, the CDR3 is TGTGCCACCATCATATCCTGGGAGGTCGGACTAGCGGGTACCGGGGAGCTGTTTTTT.

The chain joins TRBV7-9 to TRBJ1-1, with D hard to call. V lost 1 base, J lost 1 base, and 4 bases lay in between. CDR3 length: 13 amino acids. In germline, CDR1 is SEHNR, CDR2 FQNEAQ (reference sequence). In nucleotides, the CDR3 is TGTGCCAGCAGCTTAGAAGCGAACACTGAAGCTTTCTTT. It translates to CASSLEANTEAFF.

The rearrangement uses TRBV6-5 and TRBJ1-2; 12 positions match TRBD1. Germline CDR1 reads MNHEY; CDR2 reads SVGAGI. The CDR3 is made up of 15 amino acids. J lost 8 bases, V lost 1 base, and 5 bases had no gene match. CDR3 DNA sequence: TGTGCCAGCAGTTACTGGGACAGGGGGCGTGGAGGCTACACCTTC. This gives the protein CASSYWDRGRGGYTF.

The gene calls are TRBV18 and TRBJ1-1; D is unclear. Between the trimmed V and J ends, which lost 3 bases and 5 bases, there was a span of 16 bases. The CDR3 consists of 15 residues. CDR1 is KGHSH and CDR2 is LQKENI in the germline V gene. CDR3 amino acids: CASSPGIGVRTEAFF. The CDR3 coding sequence is TGTGCCAGCTCACCCGGGATCGGGGTTAGAACTGAAGCTTTCTTT.

The chain couples TRBV18 to TRBJ1-4, with D possibly TRBD1 on 5 matching bases. V was clipped by 3 bases and J by 5 bases, with 13 bases between them. The CDR3 extends over 15 amino acids. CDR1 is KGHSH and CDR2 is LQKENI in the germline V gene. CDR3 sequence reads: CASSPGRQNNEKLFF. DNA for the CDR3: TGTGCCAGCTCACCCGGCCGACAGAACAATGAAAAACTGTTTTTT.